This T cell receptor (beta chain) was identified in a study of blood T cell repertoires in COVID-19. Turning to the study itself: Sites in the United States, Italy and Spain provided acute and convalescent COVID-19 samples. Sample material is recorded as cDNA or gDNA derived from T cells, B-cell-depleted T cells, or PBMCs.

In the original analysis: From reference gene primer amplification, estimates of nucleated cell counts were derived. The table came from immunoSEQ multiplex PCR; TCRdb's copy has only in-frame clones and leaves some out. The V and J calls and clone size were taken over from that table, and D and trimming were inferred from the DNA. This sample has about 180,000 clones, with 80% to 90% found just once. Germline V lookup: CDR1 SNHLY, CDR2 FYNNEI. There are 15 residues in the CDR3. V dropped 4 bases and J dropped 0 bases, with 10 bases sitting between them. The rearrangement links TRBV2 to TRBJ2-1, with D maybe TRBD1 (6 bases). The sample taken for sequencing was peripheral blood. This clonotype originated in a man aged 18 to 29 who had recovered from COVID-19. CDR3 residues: CASSGGGYSYNEQFF. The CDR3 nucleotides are TGTGCCAGCAGTGGAGGGGGATACTCCTACAATGAGCAGTTCTTC.